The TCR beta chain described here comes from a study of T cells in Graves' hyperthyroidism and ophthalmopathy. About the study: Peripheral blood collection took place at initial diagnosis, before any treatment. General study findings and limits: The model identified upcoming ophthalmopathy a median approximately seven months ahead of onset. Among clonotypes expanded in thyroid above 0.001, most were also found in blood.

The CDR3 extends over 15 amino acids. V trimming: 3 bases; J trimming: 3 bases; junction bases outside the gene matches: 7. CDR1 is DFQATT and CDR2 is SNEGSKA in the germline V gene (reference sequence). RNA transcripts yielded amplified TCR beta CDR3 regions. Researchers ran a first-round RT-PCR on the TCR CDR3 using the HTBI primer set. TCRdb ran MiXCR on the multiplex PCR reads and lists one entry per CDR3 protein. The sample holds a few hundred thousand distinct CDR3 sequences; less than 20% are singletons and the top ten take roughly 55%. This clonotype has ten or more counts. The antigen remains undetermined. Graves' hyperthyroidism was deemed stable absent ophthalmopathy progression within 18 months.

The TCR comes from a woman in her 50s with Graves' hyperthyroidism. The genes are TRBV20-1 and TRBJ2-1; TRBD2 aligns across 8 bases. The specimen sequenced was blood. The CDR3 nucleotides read TGCAGTGCTAGTGTTACTAGCGGAGGCTACAATGAGCAGTTCTTC. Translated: CSASVTSGGYNEQFF.